The 2 T cell receptor beta chains given below trace back to one sample, sequenced in a study of technical replicates of blood from a handful of donors (dated by TCRdb to the late 2010s). Receptor libraries were prepared by the immunoSEQ multiplex PCR assay. The table comes from immuneACCESS by way of TCRdb, which keeps in-frame sequences with V and J called. Part of the clones is missing from these tables; in studies checked, under half for an unresolved V gene and the rest for unknown reasons. Here the sample has approximately 58,000 clones; around 83% occur a single time. The top ten constitute 5.6% of the sample. Material: PBMCs. The receptors derive from a human donor in good health. Some clones in this sample may be carry-over from other donors' samples.

The J gene is TRBJ1-6, the V gene TRBV6-4, with 9 positions matching TRBD1. The trim removed 8 bases at V and 9 bases at J, leaving 11 bases unmatched. The CDR3 length is 15 residues. Germline assignment: CDR1 MRHNA and CDR2 SNTAGT. CDR3 sequence reads: CASAPGQGMSSPLHF. CDR3 nucleotides: TGTGCCAGCGCCCCGGGACAGGGAATGAGTTCACCCCTCCACTTT.

V gene TRBV4-1 combines with J gene TRBJ1-4, with D unresolved. The CDR3 consists of 15 residues. Germline V gene sequence: CDR1 MGHRA, CDR2 YSYEKL. The germline V and J ends were trimmed by 6 bases and 7 bases, with 18 bases remaining between them. The CDR3 loop reads CASRPLRSASEKLFF. Here the CDR3 DNA reads TGCGCCAGCAGACCACTAAGGTCCGCGAGTGAAAAACTGTTTTTT.